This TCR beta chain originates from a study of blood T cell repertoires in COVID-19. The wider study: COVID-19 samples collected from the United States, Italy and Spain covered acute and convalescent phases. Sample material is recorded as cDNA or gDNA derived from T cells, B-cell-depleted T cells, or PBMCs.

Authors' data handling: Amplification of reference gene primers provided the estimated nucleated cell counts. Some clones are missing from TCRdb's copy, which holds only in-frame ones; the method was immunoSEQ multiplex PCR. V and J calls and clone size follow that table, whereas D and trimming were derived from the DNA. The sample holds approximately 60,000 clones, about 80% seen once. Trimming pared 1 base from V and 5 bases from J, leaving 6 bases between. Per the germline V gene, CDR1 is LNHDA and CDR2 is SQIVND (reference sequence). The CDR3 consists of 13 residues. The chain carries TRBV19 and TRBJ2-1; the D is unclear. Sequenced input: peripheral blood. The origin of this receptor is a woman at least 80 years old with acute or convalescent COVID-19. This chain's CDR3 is CASSIGTDNEQFF. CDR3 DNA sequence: TGTGCCAGTAGTATAGGAACGGACAATGAGCAGTTCTTC.